The 13 T cell receptor beta chains below come from one sample, sequenced in a study of T-cell memory formation after mild COVID-19. TCRdb reprocessed the 5' RACE reads with MiXCR, giving one entry per CDR3 protein. The sample includes about 310,000 distinct CDR3 sequences, about 16% of them seen just once. Input material: PBMCs or a T cell subset sorted from them (not recorded which). The receptors stem from a young man who had mild COVID-19 (a few samples of this study predate the infection). Cell type and time point are not known.

This chain uses TRBV7-2 with TRBJ1-5; no clear D gene. V lost 5 bases, J lost 9 bases, and 11 bases lay in between. The germline gives CDR1 SGHTA, CDR2 FQGNSA. The CDR3 runs to 12 residues. CDR3 in DNA: TGTGCCAGCAGCGATACGAGCTTGCCCCAGCATTTT. It specifies CASSDTSLPQHF.

The chain is built from TRBV28 and TRBJ2-5, with TRBD1 identical over 11 bases. The CDR3 totals 16 residues. The germline CDR1 and CDR2 sequences are MDHEN and SYDVKM. Trimming at V came to 3 bases and at J to 7 bases, leaving 10 bases not matched to a gene. The DNA of the CDR3 is TGTGCCAGCAGTTTTGAGGACAGGGGGCGGGTTGGGACCCAGTACTTC. This sequence encodes CASSFEDRGRVGTQYF.

This rearrangement joins TRBV4-1 to TRBJ2-7, with D hard to call. The CDR3 has 15 amino acids. Germline values: CDR1 MGHRA, CDR2 YSYEKL. V lost 3 bases and J lost 4, with 16 bases in between. CDR3 region: CASSHTPDPSYEQYV. DNA of the CDR3: TGCGCCAGCAGCCACACCCCGGACCCTTCATACGAGCAGTACGTC.

This rearrangement joins TRBV5-1 to TRBJ2-3; 11 bases align to TRBD2. The CDR3 sequence is 17 residues long. Germline V gives CDR1 SGHRS, CDR2 YFSETQ. Trimming cost V 0 bases and J 2 bases; bases outside gene matches: 5. Written as DNA, the CDR3 is TGCGCCAGCAGCTTGGGGCTAGCGGGGGGTAACACAGATACGCAGTATTTT. Translation gives CASSLGLAGGNTDTQYF.

This clonotype was seen a few times. V usage is TRBV6-2 or TRBV6-3 and J usage is TRBJ2-7; D perhaps matches TRBD2 (5 bases). V was trimmed by 7 bases and J by 4 bases, leaving 17 bases between them. This CDR3 contains 14 residues. CDR1 is MNHEY and CDR2 is SVGEGT in the germline V gene. The CDR3 DNA is TGTGCCAGCAAACGAAAACCCGGGAATTACGAGCAGTACGTC. Translated: CASKRKPGNYEQYV.

The chain links TRBV4-3 to TRBJ1-3; no clear D gene. The CDR3 has 17 residues. The ends were cut back, 1 base at V and 0 bases at J, with 13 bases in the middle. Germline-derived CDR1 and CDR2 are LGHNA and YSLEER. The CDR3 is CASSQVGLMSSGNTIYF. The CDR3 region has the DNA TGCGCCAGCAGCCAAGTAGGGCTGATGAGCTCTGGAAACACCATATATTTT.

This clonotype was counted a few times. V and J are TRBV6-5 and TRBJ2-3; maybe TRBD1 (6 bases). Per germline, CDR1 MNHEY and CDR2 SVGAGI. Trimming took 5 bases from V and 3 from J, leaving 15 bases between them. The CDR3 is 15 amino acids. CDR3 DNA: TGTGCCAGCAGTCGAACAGGGTTGATTACAGATACGCAGTATTTT. Its protein product is CASSRTGLITDTQYF.

The chain carries TRBV5-1 and TRBJ2-5, with D possibly TRBD1 on 5 matching bases. Germline lookup yields CDR1 SGHRS and CDR2 YFSETQ. CDR3 size: 15 residues. Between the trimmed V and J ends, which lost 3 bases and 2 bases, there was a span of 14 bases. Here the CDR3 reads CASSYSTGRQETQYF. In DNA, the CDR3 is TGCGCCAGCAGCTACTCAACAGGCCGACAAGAGACCCAGTACTTC.

Only one count was recorded for this clonotype. The chain is built from TRBV5-1 and TRBJ1-2; TRBD1 aligns across 7 bases. Germline lookup yields CDR1 SGHRS and CDR2 YFSETQ. V was pared by 7 bases and J by 4 bases, with 7 bases of the junction left unmatched. This CDR3 spans 13 amino acids. CDR3 nucleotide sequence: TGCGCCAGCGCGCCCCAGGGGGTCTATGGCTACACCTTC. Protein sequence: CASAPQGVYGYTF.

This clonotype was seen once. The chain joins TRBV6-1 to TRBJ1-6; the D is unclear. V lost 6 bases and J lost 3, with 15 bases in between. The CDR3 is 16 amino acids. Germline V CDR1 and CDR2: MNHNS, SASEGT. CDR3 bases: TGTGCCAGCAGGGCTTCCGAGGGAATCTATAATTCACCCCTCCACTTT. It specifies CASRASEGIYNSPLHF.

A few counts support this clonotype. The V gene is TRBV20-1, the J gene TRBJ1-4; TRBD1 agrees at 8 bases. CDR3 size: 16 residues. With V trimmed by 1 base and J by 6 bases, 10 bases remained unmatched. In germline, CDR1 is DFQATT, CDR2 SNEGSKA (reference sequence). CDR3 in amino acids: CSARGTPQGAYEKLFF. The CDR3 DNA reads TGCAGTGCTAGAGGGACCCCTCAGGGGGCCTATGAAAAACTGTTTTTT.

V gene TRBV20-1 combines with J gene TRBJ1-1; the match to TRBD1 covers 7 bases. Germline V lookup: CDR1 DFQATT, CDR2 SNEGSKA (reference sequence). V gave up 0 bases and J gave up 8 bases; unmatched junction bases: 6. The CDR3 is 13 amino acids. As DNA, the CDR3 is TGCAGTGCTAGAGATCCGAGGGGGCTCGAAGCTTTCTTT. Encoded protein: CSARDPRGLEAFF.

This clonotype was recorded a few times. This chain joins TRBV12-3 or TRBV12-4 and TRBJ1-1; D may be TRBD1 (5 bases). V lost 2 bases to trimming and J lost 1 base, with 20 bases between them. The CDR3 is 18 residues long. DNA for the CDR3: TGTGCCAGCAGTTTACCCCACACCATGACAGAGAAGAACACTGAAGCTTTCTTT. Residues: CASSLPHTMTEKNTEAFF.